The T cell receptor (beta chain) described here comes from a study of T cells after yellow fever vaccination. V shed 5 bases, J shed 3 bases, and the junction held 13 bases outside the gene matches. This CDR3 is 18 amino acids long. Germline lookup yields CDR1 SGHAT and CDR2 FQDESV (reference sequence). TCRdb reprocessed the 5' RACE reads with MiXCR, giving one entry per CDR3 protein. The sample lists 450,000 to 550,000 distinct CDR3 sequences; 21% were seen once. Sequencing used PBMCs, obtained around 3 weeks after the first yellow fever vaccination. The rearrangement uses TRBV11-1 and TRBJ2-1; TRBD1 agrees at 10 bases. The sequence was collected from a man aged 18 to 30 who received the YFV17D yellow fever vaccine. For the CDR3, the DNA is TGTGCCAGCAGCCGAGGTACCATGGGACAGGGGATCTACAATGAGCAGTTCTTC. This codes for CASSRGTMGQGIYNEQFF.